Described below is a single T cell receptor (beta chain) sequence and its context. Many counts were recorded for this clonotype. This receptor's antigen is unknown. No much larger clone exists at a distance of one base, and base qualities are not known. The CDR3, from cysteine to phenylalanine, totals 17 residues. Only CDR3 DNA remains: 51 bases, in frame from the first base. CDR1 MNHEY and CDR2 SVGEGT are derived from the germline V gene. Compared with germline, V lacks 5 bases and J lacks 4 bases; bases without a gene match: 11. Every donor was a healthy Caucasian. The twin cohort comprised three pairs of female monozygotic twins, all aged roughly 18 to 30 years. Positive isolation kits from Invitrogen were used to isolate the CD4+ and CD8+ T cell populations. This sample is part of a study of identical twins (dated by TCRdb to the mid-2010s). Regarding the research as a whole: TCR alpha and beta repertoires from monozygotic twins, unrelated adults of various ages and cord blood were deep-sequenced to test whether fetal clonotypes persist. To rule out contamination, the twin experiments were replicated at different times with different library preparation protocols.

Study-wide conclusions, independent of this receptor: Compared with coincidental sharing between unrelated individuals, out-of-frame TCR alpha sequences shared between twins had an excess of sequences with low generation probability. Fewer insertions were carried by abundant cord blood beta clonotypes; a weaker similar trend was observed in young adult naive repertoires, while no such trend was observed in memory repertoires. Because the same donors could not be followed over many years, the conclusions relied on cross-sectional statistical analysis. Recombination models systematically underestimated out-of-frame TCR alpha sharing in monozygotic twins but agreed with sharing between unrelated individuals. Invariant T cells such as MAIT and iNKT could partly confound zero-insertion analyses, although diverse VJ usage argued against such confounding for most clonotypes. Excess twin sharing in beta out-of-frame sequences was weaker because fewer shared sequences lowered the signal-to-noise ratio.

The library was built by means of 5' RACE. The instrument was an Illumina HiSeq 2000. Template switching introduced a universal primer binding site; the final cDNA contained a unique molecular identifier, enabling accurate counting of TCR cDNA molecules. Specific primers in the conserved constant-segment region were used to synthesize first-strand cDNA for TCR alpha and beta chains. To control for contamination, every cDNA library carried two barcodes: a SMART-Mk sample barcode plus Illumina barcodes. TruSeq adapter sequences, together with Illumina sample barcodes, were added in two successive PCR steps. The TCR alpha and beta cDNA libraries were sequenced on the Illumina HiSeq platform using custom primers. In the original analysis: MiGEC was used to process raw reads and extract unique molecular identifiers, and MiXCR was used to find CDR3 positions. Recombination models were inferred per individual with the repgenHMM and IGoR tools using an EM algorithm. Shared clonotypes were analyzed with the tcR package in R, and sharing was normalized by the product of cloneset sizes. Out-of-frame nonproductive sequences were analyzed to study raw recombination free of thymic and clonal selection effects. Through fastp at Q25 and MiXCR, TCRdb rebuilt clones from the public reads, retaining in-frame beta chains. Every entry covers one CDR3 protein and lists the most common genes and DNA from its rows. The V and J calls, along with clone size, are taken from TCRdb and not from the paper's own processing. The sample includes about 460,000 distinct CDR3 sequences, with over 12% observed a single time. About 0.54% of the sample comes from the top ten.

Another study also made use of these data, one on yellow fever vaccine responses in identical twins. Per the second study: According to the authors, in identical twins the way T cells responded to vaccination appeared partly convergent and partly personalized. Focusing on identical twins, the study followed the T cell clones that responded to the vaccine, and did so with precision.

This TCR came from a woman between 18 and 29 years old in good health. Input material: CD4+ T cells sorted from blood. This sequence uses TRBV6-2 or TRBV6-3 and TRBJ2-2; 9 of the junction bases match TRBD2. The CDR3 region reads CASSGQTSGVTTGELFF. The nucleotides read TGTGCCAGCAGTGGTCAGACTAGCGGAGTTACCACCGGGGAGCTGTTTTTT.